This TCR beta chain appears in the sequencing data of a study of response to subunit inactivated influenza vaccine. General study points: After each seasonal influenza vaccination, few new T cells are recruited, the authors suggested.

Turning to this clonotype: Its target is unknown.

TCRdb recomputed calls from the RT-PCR reads with MiXCR, one row per CDR3 protein. The profile covers 650,000 or so distinct CDR3 sequences, with 12% to 15% appearing a single time and approximately 7.6% taken by the ten largest. This CDR3 contains 15 residues. Germline V lookup: CDR1 LNHNV, CDR2 YYDKDF (reference sequence). With 0 bases removed from V and 5 bases from J, the gap between germline ends came to 13 bases. This TCR derives from a man in his fifties who received an inactivated influenza vaccine. The genes are TRBV15 and TRBJ2-5; D gene uncertain. Sequencing used PBMCs from blood, obtained less than 15 days before vaccination. This CDR3 reads CATSRDRSFGETQYF. CDR3 DNA sequence: TGTGCCACCAGCAGAGACCGGTCGTTCGGGGAGACCCAGTACTTC.